Given below is one T cell receptor beta chain in context. This record comes from a study of blood T cell repertoires in COVID-19. About the study: The samples span acute and convalescent COVID-19 from the United States, Italy and Spain.

The assay was immunoSEQ multiplex PCR, and TCRdb's table has in-frame clones only and misses some. The sample contains approximately 90,000 clones, roughly 86% of which appear only once. This CDR3 contains 14 residues. V dropped 6 bases and J dropped 14; count of bases not matched to a gene: 10. Germline-derived CDR1 and CDR2 are KGHSH and LQKENI. This receptor was obtained from a human donor in a cohort sampled during active COVID-19. The rearrangement uses TRBV18 and TRBJ1-6; 10 bases map to TRBD1. The sample consisted of peripheral blood. Written as DNA, the CDR3 is TGTGCCAGCTCTCCCGGGACAGGGGAAAAGTCCCTCCACTTT. Residues: CASSPGTGEKSLHF.